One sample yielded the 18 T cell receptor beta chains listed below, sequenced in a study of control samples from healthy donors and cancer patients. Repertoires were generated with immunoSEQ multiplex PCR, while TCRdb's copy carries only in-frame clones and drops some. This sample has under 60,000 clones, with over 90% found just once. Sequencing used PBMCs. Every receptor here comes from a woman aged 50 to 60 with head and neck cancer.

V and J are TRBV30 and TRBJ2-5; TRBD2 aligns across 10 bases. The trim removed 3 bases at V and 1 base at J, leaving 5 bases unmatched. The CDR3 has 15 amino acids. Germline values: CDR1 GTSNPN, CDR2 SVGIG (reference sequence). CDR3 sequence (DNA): TGTGCCTGGAGGGTTAGCGGGGGGATCCAAGAGACCCAGTACTTC. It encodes CAWRVSGGIQETQYF.

The CDR3 coding sequence is TGCGCCAGCAGCTTGGCCGCGAGTGGGGATGTCACTGAAGCTTTCTTT. As protein: CASSLAASGDVTEAFF. The genes are TRBV5-1 and TRBJ1-1, with no clear D. The CDR3 is 16 residues long. In germline, CDR1 is SGHRS, CDR2 YFSETQ. Trimming left V 0 bases short and J 4 bases short, with 16 bases between.

In nucleotides, the CDR3 is TGTGCCAGCAGTGACCCGGACAGGCACAATGAGCAGTTCTTC. It translates to CASSDPDRHNEQFF. J is TRBJ2-1 and V is TRBV2; 7 bases are shared with TRBD1. The germline CDR1 and CDR2 sequences are SNHLY and FYNNEI. This CDR3 is built from 14 residues. The V segment lost 3 bases and the J segment 5 bases; nucleotides outside the gene matches: 4.

The CDR3 protein is CASSFRASSYNEQFF. The CDR3 DNA is TGTGCCAGCAGTTTTAGGGCTTCTTCCTACAATGAGCAGTTCTTC. V gene TRBV27 combines with J gene TRBJ2-1; no definite D call. Germline lookup yields CDR1 MNHEY and CDR2 SMNVEV (reference sequence). V was pared by 3 bases and J by 1 base, with 10 bases between. CDR3 length: 15 residues.

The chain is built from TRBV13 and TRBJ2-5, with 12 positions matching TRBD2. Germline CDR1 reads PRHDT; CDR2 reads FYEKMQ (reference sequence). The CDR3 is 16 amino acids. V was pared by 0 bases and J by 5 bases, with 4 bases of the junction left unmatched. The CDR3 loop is CASSLGLAGGWETQYF. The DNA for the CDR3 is TGTGCCAGCAGCTTAGGACTAGCGGGGGGTTGGGAGACCCAGTACTTC.

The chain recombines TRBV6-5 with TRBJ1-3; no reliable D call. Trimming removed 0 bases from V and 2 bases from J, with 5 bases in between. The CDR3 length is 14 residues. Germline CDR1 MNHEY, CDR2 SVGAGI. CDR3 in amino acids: CASSYSRAGNTIYF. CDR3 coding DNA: TGTGCCAGCAGTTACTCGAGAGCTGGAAACACCATATATTTT.

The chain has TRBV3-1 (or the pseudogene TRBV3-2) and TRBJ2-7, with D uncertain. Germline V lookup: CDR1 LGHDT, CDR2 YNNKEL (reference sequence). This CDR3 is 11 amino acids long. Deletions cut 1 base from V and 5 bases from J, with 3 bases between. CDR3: CASSQVNEQYF. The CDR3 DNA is TGTGCCAGCAGCCAAGTGAACGAGCAGTACTTC.

CDR3 residues: CASSLPGAGTEAFF. Here the CDR3 DNA reads TGTGCCAGCAGCTTACCAGGGGCAGGCACTGAAGCTTTCTTT. This chain links TRBV7-9 with TRBJ1-1; perhaps TRBD1 as D (6 bases). The CDR3 sequence is 14 residues long. Between the trimmed V and J ends, which lost 2 bases and 4 bases, there was a span of 11 bases. CDR1 SEHNR and CDR2 FQNEAQ come from the germline V gene (reference sequence). Using reference TRBV7-9 and TRBJ1-1 for the parts outside the CDR3, the full variable domain is DTGVSQNPRHKITKRGQNVTFRCDPISEHNRLYWYRQTLGQGPEFLTYFQNEAQLEKSRLLSDRFSAERPKGSFSTLEIQRTEQGDSAMYLCASSLPGAGTEAFFGQGTRLTVV.

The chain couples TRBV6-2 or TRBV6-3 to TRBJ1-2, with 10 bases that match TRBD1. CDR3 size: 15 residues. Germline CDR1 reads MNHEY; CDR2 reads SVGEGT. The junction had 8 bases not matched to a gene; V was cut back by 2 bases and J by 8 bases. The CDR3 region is CASSYHDRGREGYTF. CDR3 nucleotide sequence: TGTGCCAGCAGTTACCACGACAGGGGGCGAGAAGGCTACACCTTC.

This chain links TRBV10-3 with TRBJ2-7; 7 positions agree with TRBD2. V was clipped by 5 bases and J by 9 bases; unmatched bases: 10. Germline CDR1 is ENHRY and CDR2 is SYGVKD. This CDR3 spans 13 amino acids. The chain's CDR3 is CAISREAALTQYF. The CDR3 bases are TGTGCCATCAGTCGGGAGGCCGCCCTAACGCAGTACTTC.

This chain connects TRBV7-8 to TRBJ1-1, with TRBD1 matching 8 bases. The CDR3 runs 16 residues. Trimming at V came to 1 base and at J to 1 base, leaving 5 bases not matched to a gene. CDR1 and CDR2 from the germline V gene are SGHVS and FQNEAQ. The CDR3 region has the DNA TGTGCCAGCAGCTTAGAGGTCCAGGGGGCGAACACTGAAGCTTTCTTT. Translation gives CASSLEVQGANTEAFF.

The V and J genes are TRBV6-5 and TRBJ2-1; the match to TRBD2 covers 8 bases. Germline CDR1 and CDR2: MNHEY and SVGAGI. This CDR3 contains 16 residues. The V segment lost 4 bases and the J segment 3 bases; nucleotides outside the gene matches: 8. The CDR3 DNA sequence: TGTGCCAGCAGTTTCGGGGGGGCTAGTCACTACAATGAGCAGTTCTTC. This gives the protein CASSFGGASHYNEQFF.

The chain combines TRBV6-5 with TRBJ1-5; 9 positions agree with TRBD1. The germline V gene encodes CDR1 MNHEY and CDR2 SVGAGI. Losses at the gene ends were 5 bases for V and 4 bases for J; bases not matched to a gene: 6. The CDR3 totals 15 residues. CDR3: CASSLGTGLNQPQHF. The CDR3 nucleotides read TGTGCCAGCAGTCTCGGGACAGGGTTGAATCAGCCCCAGCATTTT.

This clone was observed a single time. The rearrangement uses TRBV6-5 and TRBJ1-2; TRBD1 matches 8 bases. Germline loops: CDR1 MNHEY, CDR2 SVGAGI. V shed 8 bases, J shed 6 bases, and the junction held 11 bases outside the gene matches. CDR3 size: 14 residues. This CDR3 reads CASGNREQGDGYTF. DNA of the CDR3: TGTGCCAGCGGCAACAGGGAACAGGGGGATGGCTACACCTTC.

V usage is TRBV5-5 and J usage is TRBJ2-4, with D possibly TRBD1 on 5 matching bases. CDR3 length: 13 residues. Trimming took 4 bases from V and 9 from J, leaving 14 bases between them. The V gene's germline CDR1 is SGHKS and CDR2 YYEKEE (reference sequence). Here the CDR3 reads CASSLLDNLIQYF. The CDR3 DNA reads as TGTGCCAGCAGCCTCCTGGACAATCTCATTCAGTACTTC.

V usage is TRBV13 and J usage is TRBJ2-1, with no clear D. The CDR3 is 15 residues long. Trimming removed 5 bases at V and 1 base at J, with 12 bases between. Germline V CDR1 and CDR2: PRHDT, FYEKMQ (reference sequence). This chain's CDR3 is CASSPRLGSYNEQFF. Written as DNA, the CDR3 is TGTGCCAGCAGCCCCCGTTTGGGGTCCTACAATGAGCAGTTCTTC.

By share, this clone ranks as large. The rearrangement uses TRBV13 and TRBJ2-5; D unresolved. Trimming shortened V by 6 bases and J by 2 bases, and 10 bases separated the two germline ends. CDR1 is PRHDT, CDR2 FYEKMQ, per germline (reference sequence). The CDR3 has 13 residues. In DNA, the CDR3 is TGTGCCAGCAGTTCGGAGACACAAGAGACCCAGTACTTC. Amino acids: CASSSETQETQYF.

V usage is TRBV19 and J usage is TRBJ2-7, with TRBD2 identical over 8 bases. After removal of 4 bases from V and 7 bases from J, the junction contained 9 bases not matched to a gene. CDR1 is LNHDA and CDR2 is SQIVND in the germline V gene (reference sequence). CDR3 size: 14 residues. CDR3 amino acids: CASSRSSGLAEQYF. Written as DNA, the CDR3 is TGTGCCAGTAGTAGATCTAGCGGGCTGGCAGAGCAGTACTTC.